Presented here are 10 T cell receptor beta chains from one specimen sequenced in a study of blood T cell repertoires in COVID-19. The table came from immunoSEQ multiplex PCR; TCRdb's copy has only in-frame clones and leaves some out. The table lists 25,000 to 35,000 clones, over 75% of them singletons. Sequenced input: peripheral blood. All receptors come from a woman aged 60-75 years with acute or convalescent COVID-19.

The chain joins TRBV28 to TRBJ2-1; tentatively, D is TRBD1 (5 bases). The CDR3 sequence is 14 residues long. Trimming removed 3 bases at V and 2 bases at J, with 8 bases between. The germline V gene encodes CDR1 MDHEN and CDR2 SYDVKM. Here the CDR3 reads CASSFQGAYNEQFF. DNA for the CDR3: TGTGCCAGCAGTTTCCAGGGCGCCTACAATGAGCAGTTCTTC.

The chain links TRBV9 to TRBJ2-7, with 9 bases lining up with TRBD1. The germline V gene encodes CDR1 SGDLS and CDR2 YYNGEE. The CDR3 length is 16 residues. V trimming: 3 bases; J trimming: 7 bases; junction bases outside the gene matches: 14. CDR3 bases: TGTGCCAGCAGCGAAACCGGGACAGGGCCACCTTGGGAGCAGTACTTC. It translates to CASSETGTGPPWEQYF.

This chain connects TRBV19 to TRBJ2-1; 12 positions match TRBD2. V shed 3 bases, J shed 2 bases, and the junction held 2 bases outside the gene matches. Looked up from germline, CDR1 is LNHDA and CDR2 is SQIVND (reference sequence). The CDR3 is made up of 16 amino acids. CDR3 coding DNA: TGTGCCAGTAGTATTAGGACTAGCGGGGCCTACAATGAGCAGTTCTTC. Protein product: CASSIRTSGAYNEQFF.

The chain recombines TRBV28 with TRBJ1-1; 8 positions match TRBD1. Looked up from germline, CDR1 is MDHEN and CDR2 is SYDVKM. Trimming removed 6 bases from V and 6 bases from J; junction bases left unmatched: 9. The CDR3 consists of 14 residues. This CDR3 reads CASRLQGGSAEAFF. CDR3 nucleotides: TGTGCCAGCAGGCTACAGGGGGGTAGCGCTGAAGCTTTCTTT.

The chain has TRBV24-1 and TRBJ2-5; 12 bases align to TRBD1. With 4 bases clipped from V and 5 bases from J, the junction kept 10 bases outside the gene matches. Germline V lookup: CDR1 KGHDR, CDR2 SFDVKD. The CDR3 runs 17 residues. CDR3 nucleotide sequence: TGTGCCACCAGTGACCCCGCGGGACAGGGGGCTAGGGAGACCCAGTACTTC. Translated: CATSDPAGQGARETQYF.

A note on this clone: Mismatch with germline at one junction end may stem from a read error. The V call is TRBV5-1, the J call TRBJ2-2, with a tentative D call TRBD1 (5 bases). The CDR3 extends over 17 amino acids. Germline lookup yields CDR1 SGHRS and CDR2 YFSETQ. In DNA, the CDR3 is TGCGCCAGCACCTTGGGATCAGGGTCGGGTAACGTCGGGGAGCTGTTTTTT. This gives the protein CASTLGSGSGNVGELFF.

J is TRBJ2-3 and V is TRBV2; 7 nucleotides align to TRBD1. The CDR3 spans 15 residues. With 4 bases clipped from V and 0 bases from J, the junction kept 4 bases outside the gene matches. Germline V gene sequence: CDR1 SNHLY, CDR2 FYNNEI. As DNA, the CDR3 is TGTGCCAGCAGTGTGGACAGGTCTAGCACAGATACGCAGTATTTT. This sequence encodes CASSVDRSSTDTQYF.

The genes are TRBV6-4 and TRBJ2-1, with TRBD2 identical over 7 bases. Trimming took 6 bases from V and 10 from J; bases not matched to a gene: 15. The germline CDR1 and CDR2 sequences are MRHNA and SNTAGT. CDR3 length equals 15 residues. The CDR3 region has the DNA TGTGCCAGCAGCCCAAACCAATTGACTAGCACCGAGCAGTTCTTC. Translated: CASSPNQLTSTEQFF.

The chain joins TRBV6-1 to TRBJ1-1; a weak D match, TRBD1 (5 bases). Germline-derived CDR1 and CDR2 are MNHNS and SASEGT. V was pared by 2 bases and J by 4 bases, with 11 bases between. The CDR3 is made up of 14 amino acids. CDR3 residues: CASSEKAGFTEAFF. CDR3 coding DNA: TGTGCCAGCAGTGAAAAGGCAGGGTTCACTGAAGCTTTCTTT.

The chain couples TRBV6-1 to TRBJ1-2; no reliable D call. The CDR3 has 10 residues. Deletions cut 3 bases from V and 8 bases from J, with 4 bases between. Germline loops: CDR1 MNHNS, CDR2 SASEGT. The CDR3 nucleotides read TGTGCCAGCAGTGAGCGGGGCTACACCTTC. Encoded protein: CASSERGYTF.